A single sample gave rise to the 20 T cell receptor beta chains below, sequenced in a study of blood T cell repertoires in COVID-19. The data were produced by immunoSEQ multiplex PCR, yet TCRdb's version contains in-frame clones alone and is incomplete. Here the sample spans 470,000 or so clones, approximately 90% being singletons. The sequencing sample was made of PBMCs or T cells enriched from blood (not recorded which). These receptors came from a woman between 18 and 30 years old with acute COVID-19.

This chain connects TRBV27 to TRBJ2-1; TRBD2 agrees at 9 bases. The CDR3 contains 14 residues. Germline CDR1 MNHEY, CDR2 SMNVEV (reference sequence). With 3 bases clipped from V and 9 bases from J, the junction kept 6 bases outside the gene matches. The CDR3 DNA reads as TGTGCCAGCAGTTTTTGGGCGGGGGGGCTTGAGCAGTTCTTC. Translated: CASSFWAGGLEQFF.

The chain links TRBV30 to TRBJ2-1; weak D call: TRBD2 (5 bases). The length of the CDR3 is 14 residues. V was pared by 4 bases and J by 6 bases, with 16 bases between. From germline, CDR1 is GTSNPN and CDR2 SVGIG (reference sequence). The CDR3 here is CAWTEGQTANEQFF. As DNA, the CDR3 is TGTGCCTGGACTGAGGGCCAAACGGCCAATGAGCAGTTCTTC.

This clone was observed a few times. In DNA, the CDR3 is TGTGCCACCAGCAGAGACAGGATCTCTGGAAACACCATATATTTT. Amino acid sequence: CATSRDRISGNTIYF. The chain employs TRBV15 and TRBJ1-3, with D hard to call. V was trimmed by 0 bases and J by 0 bases, leaving 6 bases between them. The CDR3 extends over 15 amino acids. Germline V lookup: CDR1 LNHNV, CDR2 YYDKDF (reference sequence).

The chain couples TRBV3-1 (or the pseudogene TRBV3-2) to TRBJ2-3; 10 positions agree with TRBD2. The V and J ends lost 2 bases and 5 bases, in that order; junction bases with no gene match: 10. This CDR3 is built from 17 residues. The germline CDR1 and CDR2 sequences are LGHDT and YNNKEL (reference sequence). In nucleotides, the CDR3 is TGTGCCAGCAGCCAACGGCAGCGGGGGGGCGATGGAGATACGCAGTATTTT. This encodes CASSQRQRGGDGDTQYF.

The chain uses TRBV19 and TRBJ1-4, with D possibly TRBD1 on 6 matching bases. This CDR3 has 15 amino acids. The V end lost 10 bases, the J end lost 6 bases, and 21 bases lay between the germline ends. Germline-derived CDR1 and CDR2 are LNHDA and SQIVND (reference sequence). The CDR3 protein is CATMPTGRSDEKLFF. CDR3 DNA sequence: TGTGCCACCATGCCGACAGGTAGAAGCGATGAAAAACTGTTTTTT.

The chain is built from TRBV9 and TRBJ2-1; 8 bases map to TRBD1. J was trimmed by 3 bases and V by 4 bases; bases with no gene match: 9. CDR1 is SGDLS and CDR2 is YYNGEE in the germline V gene. The CDR3 is 16 amino acids. The CDR3 DNA is TGTGCCAGCAGCCAACCGGACAGGGTACACTACAATGAGCAGTTCTTC. It codes for CASSQPDRVHYNEQFF.

The rearrangement links TRBV19 to TRBJ1-4; 9 nucleotides agree with TRBD1. The CDR3 runs to 12 residues. V was clipped by 4 bases and J by 16 bases; unmatched bases: 7. Per the germline V gene, CDR1 is LNHDA and CDR2 is SQIVND (reference sequence). The CDR3 is CASSTDRGLQFF. CDR3 nucleotide sequence: TGTGCCAGTAGTACGGACAGGGGCCTCCAGTTTTTT.

The chain uses TRBV5-1 and TRBJ2-7; 8 nucleotides align to TRBD1. In germline, CDR1 is SGHRS, CDR2 YFSETQ. The CDR3 runs to 15 residues. The V gene end was trimmed by 4 bases and the J gene end by 2 bases; junction bases not matched to a gene: 8. CDR3 sequence: CASSSGQGLTYEQYF. The CDR3, as DNA: TGCGCCAGCAGCAGTGGACAGGGTTTAACCTACGAGCAGTACTTC.

The V and J genes are TRBV6-5 and TRBJ2-7; 7 nucleotides align to TRBD1. Per germline, CDR1 MNHEY and CDR2 SVGAGI. V gave up 7 bases and J gave up 4 bases; unmatched junction bases: 10. The CDR3 is made up of 14 amino acids. This CDR3 is CASTSTGWVYEQYF. In nucleotides, the CDR3 is TGTGCCAGCACCTCGACAGGGTGGGTTTACGAGCAGTACTTC.

The chain carries TRBV7-9 and TRBJ1-6; 9 bases fit TRBD1. The germline CDR1 and CDR2 sequences are SEHNR and FQNEAQ (reference sequence). This CDR3 is built from 14 residues. J was trimmed by 9 bases and V by 10 bases; bases with no gene match: 10. CDR3 sequence reads: CATPGTGLGSPLHF. DNA for the CDR3: TGTGCCACCCCTGGGACAGGGCTCGGTTCACCCCTCCACTTT.

CDR3 bases: TGTGCCAGCAGCTATAACCGGGACAGAAGCTACAATGAGCAGTTCTTC. It specifies CASSYNRDRSYNEQFF. J is TRBJ2-1 and V is TRBV7-9, with 7 bases fitting TRBD1. Trimming removed 4 bases from V and 3 bases from J; junction bases left unmatched: 9. CDR3 length: 16 amino acids. CDR1 SEHNR and CDR2 FQNEAQ come from the germline V gene (reference sequence).

The chain has TRBV4-1 and TRBJ2-2; D is unresolved. The V end lost 1 base, the J end lost 6 bases, and 12 bases lay between the germline ends. Germline V gene data show CDR1 as MGHRA and CDR2 as YSYEKL. There are 15 residues in the CDR3. The DNA for the CDR3 is TGCGCCAGCAGCCAAGGAGGCTCGTGGTCCGGGGAGCTGTTTTTT. This translates into CASSQGGSWSGELFF.

The gene calls are TRBV6-2 or TRBV6-3 and TRBJ1-2, with D tentatively TRBD1 (5 bases). This CDR3 is 13 amino acids long. Germline lookup yields CDR1 MNHEY and CDR2 SVGEGT. V lost 2 bases and J 7 bases, leaving 11 bases between the germline ends. CDR3 DNA: TGTGCCAGCAGTTACAGGCAGGGCTCTGGCTACACCTTC. Protein: CASSYRQGSGYTF.

The genes are TRBV10-1 and TRBJ2-4; TRBD2 matches at 9 bases. Per the germline V gene, CDR1 is WNHNN and CDR2 is SYGVQD (reference sequence). V shed 0 bases and J 8 bases; nucleotides not matched to a gene: 5. The CDR3 length is 15 residues. CDR3: CASSESGSGSDIQYF. CDR3 DNA sequence: TGCGCCAGCAGTGAGTCAGGTAGCGGGAGTGACATTCAGTACTTC.

This sequence joins TRBV16 and TRBJ1-1; 9 bases fit TRBD1. Looked up from germline, CDR1 is KGHSY and CDR2 is FQNENV. The V gene end was trimmed by 3 bases and the J gene end by 4 bases; junction bases not matched to a gene: 0. The CDR3 contains 13 residues. In nucleotides, the CDR3 is TGTGCCAGCAGCCAGGACAGGGGCACTGAAGCTTTCTTT. This sequence encodes CASSQDRGTEAFF.

This chain links TRBV7-2 with TRBJ2-3, with D tentatively TRBD2 (5 bases). Germline lookup yields CDR1 SGHTA and CDR2 FQGNSA. This CDR3 comprises 13 residues. The V gene lost 4 bases and the J gene lost 2 bases, with 7 bases spanning the gap. CDR3 loop: CASSSDFTDTQYF. CDR3 sequence (DNA): TGTGCCAGCAGCTCGGACTTCACAGATACGCAGTATTTT.

This chain joins TRBV2 and TRBJ2-5, with 8 bases fitting TRBD2. V lost 8 bases to trimming and J lost 4 bases; unmatched junction nucleotides: 9. The length of the CDR3 is 14 residues. Germline assignment: CDR1 SNHLY and CDR2 FYNNEI. DNA of the CDR3: TGTGCCAGCGGCCCGGGACTAGAGGCAGAGACCCAGTACTTC. This encodes CASGPGLEAETQYF.

The chain uses TRBV7-9 and TRBJ1-2, with D unresolved. CDR1 and CDR2 (germline): SEHNR, FQNEAQ (reference sequence). CDR3 size: 14 residues. Trimming removed 6 bases from V and 4 bases from J, with 15 bases in between. This chain's CDR3 is CASRPPEAPYGYTF. DNA of the CDR3: TGTGCCAGCAGGCCCCCTGAGGCCCCCTATGGCTACACCTTC.

The sample holds one count of this clone. Here the CDR3 reads CASSQDLAGVGYGYTF. The CDR3 nucleotides read TGCGCCAGCAGCCAAGATTTGGCAGGGGTGGGCTATGGCTACACCTTC. The chain couples TRBV4-1 to TRBJ1-2; possible D gene TRBD1, 6 bases. Germline V CDR1 and CDR2: MGHRA, YSYEKL. The length of the CDR3 is 16 residues. Trimming removed 0 bases from V and 4 bases from J, with 15 bases in between.

The genes are TRBV19 and TRBJ2-1; D gene uncertain. Trimming took 3 bases from V and 9 from J, leaving 18 bases between them. Germline CDR1 is LNHDA and CDR2 is SQIVND (reference sequence). CDR3 length: 15 residues. The CDR3, as DNA: TGTGCCAGTAGTATTAATCTAGAGGTCCTTGGTGAGCAGTTCTTC. Residues: CASSINLEVLGEQFF.